The 27 T cell receptor beta chains in this list originate from one sample, sequenced in a study of blood T cell dynamics during melanoma immunotherapy. The table came from immunoSEQ multiplex PCR; TCRdb's copy has only in-frame clones and leaves some out. Of about 15,000 clones listed, 70% to 90% were seen once; the top ten hold approximately 4.3%. The time point is: pre-treatment baseline. Sequenced material: blood, taken from a patient treated with checkpoint blockade. These receptors all come from a human donor with melanoma.

The gene calls are TRBV4-2 and TRBJ2-3; 10 nucleotides line up with TRBD2. The CDR3 contains 16 residues. Germline values: CDR1 LGHNA, CDR2 YNFKEQ. V shed 4 bases and J 2 bases; nucleotides not matched to a gene: 6. CDR3 region: CASSPTSGDNTDTQYF. The CDR3 region has the DNA TGTGCCAGCAGCCCTACTAGCGGGGACAACACAGATACGCAGTATTTT.

DNA of the CDR3: TGTGCCAGCAGCTTTGGGGGAGGCACAGATACGCAGTATTTT. The encoded protein is CASSFGGGTDTQYF. This chain links TRBV7-6 with TRBJ2-3; D may be TRBD1 or TRBD2 (5 bases each). CDR1 and CDR2 (germline): SGHVS, FNYEAQ. This CDR3 spans 14 amino acids. The V end lost 3 bases, the J end lost 1 base, and 8 bases lay between the germline ends. Looking up the rest from reference TRBV7-6 and TRBJ2-3 gives the full variable domain: GAGVSQSPRYKVTKRGQDVALRCDPISGHVSLYWYRQALGQGPEFLTYFNYEAQQDKSGLPNDRFSAERPEGSISTLTIQRTEQRDSAMYRCASSFGGGTDTQYFGPGTRLTVL.

The V and J genes are TRBV5-1 and TRBJ2-7; maybe TRBD1 (6 bases). CDR3 length: 13 amino acids. With 5 bases removed from V and 3 bases from J, the gap between germline ends came to 12 bases. Per germline, CDR1 SGHRS and CDR2 YFSETQ. This CDR3 is CASRSGESYEQYF. The CDR3 DNA sequence: TGCGCCAGCAGGTCAGGGGAGAGCTACGAGCAGTACTTC. Filled out from reference TRBV5-1 and TRBJ2-7, the complete variable domain reads KAGVTQTPRYLIKTRGQQVTLSCSPISGHRSVSWYQQTPGQGLQFLFEYFSETQRNKGNFPGRFSGRQFSNSRSEMNVSTLELGDSALYLCASRSGESYEQYFGPGTRLTVT.

This clone was found once. The rearrangement joins TRBV11-2 to TRBJ1-1, with 9 bases identical to TRBD1. Per the germline V gene, CDR1 is SGHAT and CDR2 is FQNNGV. The CDR3 runs to 17 residues. V trimming: 5 bases; J trimming: 5 bases; junction bases outside the gene matches: 15. CDR3 nucleotides: TGTGCCAGCAGCCGGTTCAATCAACAGGGGGCCAAGACTGAAGCTTTCTTT. This codes for CASSRFNQQGAKTEAFF.

This chain connects TRBV19 to TRBJ1-5; the D gene is possibly TRBD1 (5 bases). Trimming left V 3 bases short and J 7 bases short, with 16 bases between. The CDR3 contains 15 residues. Germline-derived CDR1 and CDR2 are LNHDA and SQIVND (reference sequence). Written as DNA, the CDR3 is TGTGCCAGTAGTATTAGTCCAGGGAAGGGGCAGCCCCAGCATTTT. This encodes CASSISPGKGQPQHF. Using reference TRBV19 and TRBJ1-5 for the parts outside the CDR3, the full variable domain is DGGITQSPKYLFRKEGQNVTLSCEQNLNHDAMYWYRQDPGQGLRLIYYSQIVNDFQKGDIAEGYSVSREKKESFPLTVTSAQKNPTAFYLCASSISPGKGQPQHFGDGTRLSIL.

V and J are TRBV13 and TRBJ2-5, with TRBD2 matching 9 bases. The CDR3 runs to 17 residues. CDR1 and CDR2 from the germline V gene are PRHDT and FYEKMQ (reference sequence). The V segment lost 5 bases and the J segment 0 bases; nucleotides outside the gene matches: 10. The DNA for the CDR3 is TGTGCCAGCAGCCGTTATTCCCTAGCGGGGCACCAAGAGACCCAGTACTTC. It is translated as CASSRYSLAGHQETQYF. Using reference TRBV13 and TRBJ2-5 for the parts outside the CDR3, the full variable domain is AAGVIQSPRHLIKEKRETATLKCYPIPRHDTVYWYQQGPGQDPQFLISFYEKMQSDKGSIPDRFSAQQFSDYHSELNMSSLELGDSALYFCASSRYSLAGHQETQYFGPGTRLLVL.

CDR3 amino acids: CASSQLGTTGELFF. In DNA form, the CDR3 reads TGTGCCAGCAGCCAACTGGGTACCACCGGGGAGCTGTTTTTT. The chain links TRBV7-8 to TRBJ2-2; no reliable D call. This CDR3 is built from 14 residues. In germline, CDR1 is SGHVS, CDR2 FQNEAQ. The germline V and J ends were trimmed by 5 bases and 4 bases, with 11 bases remaining between them.

Details on this clone: The limits of the CDR3 on the DNA are not certain, so only TCRdb's listed CDR3 is given. This chain links TRBV5-1 with TRBJ2-2; TRBD2 was called by the table and not checked on the DNA. Inclusive of both ends, the CDR3 amounts to 17 amino acids. In germline, CDR1 is SGHRS, CDR2 YFSETQ. The CDR3: CASSLEFGSGYTGELFF.

The rearrangement uses TRBV28 and TRBJ2-7; no clear D gene. V lost 6 bases and J lost 6, with 15 bases in between. Germline CDR1 MDHEN, CDR2 SYDVKM. The CDR3 extends over 13 amino acids. CDR3 sequence reads: CASSYTVFGEQYF. The CDR3 DNA sequence: TGTGCCAGCAGCTATACGGTTTTCGGCGAGCAGTACTTC.

This clone was recorded only once. This chain connects TRBV6-5 to TRBJ1-1; D gene ambiguous. Germline lookup yields CDR1 MNHEY and CDR2 SVGAGI. V was cut by 5 bases and J by 2 bases, with 9 bases left in between. The CDR3 runs to 13 residues. CDR3 in amino acids: CASSIQPNTEAFF. The CDR3 region has the DNA TGTGCCAGCAGTATACAGCCCAACACTGAAGCTTTCTTT.

The V and J genes are TRBV7-9 and TRBJ1-2; D is ambiguous. Looked up from germline, CDR1 is SEHNR and CDR2 is FQNEAQ (reference sequence). This CDR3 is built from 11 residues. Trimming cost V 1 base and J 7 bases, with 4 bases left between them. The CDR3 sequence: CASSLGSGYTF. DNA for the CDR3: TGTGCCAGCAGCTTAGGGAGTGGCTACACCTTC. Complete variable domain (other parts from reference TRBV7-9 and TRBJ1-2): DTGVSQNPRHKITKRGQNVTFRCDPISEHNRLYWYRQTLGQGPEFLTYFQNEAQLEKSRLLSDRFSAERPKGSFSTLEIQRTEQGDSAMYLCASSLGSGYTFGSGTRLTVV.

This clone showed up just a few times. V is TRBV7-8 and J is TRBJ2-5, with D possibly TRBD2 on 6 matching bases. The CDR3 runs 15 residues. Germline assignment: CDR1 SGHVS and CDR2 FQNEAQ. The V gene lost 4 bases and the J gene lost 5 bases, with 17 bases spanning the gap. The CDR3, as DNA: TGTGCCAGCAGCTCCCCAGTCGGGAGCGTTGAGACCCAGTACTTC. It yields the protein CASSSPVGSVETQYF.

This chain connects TRBV6-1 to TRBJ1-6; D is ambiguous. Deletions cut 2 bases from V and 13 bases from J, with 6 bases between. This CDR3 spans 11 amino acids. Germline V gene sequence: CDR1 MNHNS, CDR2 SASEGT. The CDR3 sequence: CASSESGPLHF. The CDR3 DNA follows: TGTGCCAGCAGTGAATCTGGTCCCCTCCACTTT.

The genes are TRBV7-2 and TRBJ2-1; 8 bases agree with TRBD2. In germline, CDR1 is SGHTA, CDR2 FQGNSA. The CDR3 has 14 amino acids. The V and J ends lost 4 bases and 7 bases, in that order; junction bases with no gene match: 6. The CDR3 bases are TGTGCCAGCAGCTCTCGGCCGGGGGGGAATGAGCAGTTCTTC. Protein: CASSSRPGGNEQFF. Full variable domain (outside the CDR3, taken from reference TRBV7-2 and TRBJ2-1): GAGVSQSPSNKVTEKGKDVELRCDPISGHTALYWYRQSLGQGLEFLIYFQGNSAPDKSGLPSDRFSAERTGGSVSTLTIQRTQQEDSAVYLCASSSRPGGNEQFFGPGTRLTVL.

This clone has only a few counts. V and J are TRBV2 and TRBJ2-7, with D possibly being TRBD1 or TRBD2 (5 bases each). There are 13 residues in the CDR3. Germline CDR1 reads SNHLY; CDR2 reads FYNNEI. Trimming took off 7 bases at V and 3 bases at J, with 13 bases between the two ends. CDR3 residues: CASKGWDGYEQYF. In DNA, the CDR3 is TGTGCCAGCAAAGGATGGGACGGCTACGAGCAGTACTTC.

The CDR3 region is CASSFGTTPDTQYF. CDR3 nucleotide sequence: TGTGCCAGCAGCTTTGGGACAACCCCCGATACGCAGTATTTT. The chain uses TRBV5-6 and TRBJ2-3; TRBD1 is a possible D gene (6 bases). The CDR3 has 14 residues. V was trimmed by 2 bases and J by 6 bases, leaving 13 bases between them. Germline values: CDR1 SGHDT, CDR2 YYEEEE.

The V gene is TRBV5-1, the J gene TRBJ2-1; TRBD1 agrees at 9 bases. CDR1 and CDR2 from the germline V gene are SGHRS and YFSETQ. Trimming removed 3 bases from V and 8 bases from J; junction bases left unmatched: 6. The CDR3 has 14 amino acids. The DNA for the CDR3 is TGCGCCAGCAGCTCCGGGACAGGGTATTATGAGCAGTTCTTC. Translation: CASSSGTGYYEQFF.

The CDR3: CASAEFQAGNSPLHF. The CDR3 DNA reads TGTGCCAGCGCCGAATTTCAGGCGGGGAATTCACCCCTCCACTTT. The rearrangement joins TRBV6-6 to TRBJ1-6; no clear D. V was trimmed by 8 bases and J by 7 bases, leaving 18 bases between them. Germline CDR1 is MNHNY and CDR2 is SVGAGI (reference sequence). CDR3 length: 15 residues.

The chain is built from TRBV9 and TRBJ1-2; no definite D call. The CDR3 has 13 residues. V gave up 0 bases and J gave up 2 bases, with 5 bases separating them. The germline V gene encodes CDR1 SGDLS and CDR2 YYNGEE. The CDR3: CASSVGPNYGYTF. The CDR3 DNA follows: TGTGCCAGCAGCGTAGGGCCCAACTATGGCTACACCTTC.

The chain links TRBV2 to TRBJ1-1; D is undetermined. This CDR3 contains 14 residues. Per the germline V gene, CDR1 is SNHLY and CDR2 is FYNNEI. V lost 7 bases to trimming and J lost 1 base, with 13 bases between them. The CDR3 coding sequence is TGTGCCAGCACAACCCGGAGGGAGAACACTGAAGCTTTCTTT. Protein product: CASTTRRENTEAFF.

This clone is a singleton in its sample. The rearrangement joins TRBV6-5 to TRBJ1-2; no clear D gene. Trimming cost V 6 bases and J 5 bases, with 13 bases left between them. The CDR3 has 13 amino acids. Germline loops: CDR1 MNHEY, CDR2 SVGAGI. CDR3 nucleotides: TGTGCCAGCAGCCCAGGAGACACGTATGGCTACACCTTC. Residues: CASSPGDTYGYTF.

The chain recombines TRBV19 with TRBJ1-1; perhaps TRBD1 as D (5 bases). Germline loops: CDR1 LNHDA, CDR2 SQIVND (reference sequence). The CDR3 has 17 amino acids. V was pared by 5 bases and J by 0 bases, with 19 bases between. The DNA for the CDR3 is TGTGCCAGTAGTGGTGGGCATCGGGGCACCATGAACACTGAAGCTTTCTTT. Encoded protein: CASSGGHRGTMNTEAFF. Supplemented by reference TRBV19 and TRBJ1-1, the full variable domain reads DGGITQSPKYLFRKEGQNVTLSCEQNLNHDAMYWYRQDPGQGLRLIYYSQIVNDFQKGDIAEGYSVSREKKESFPLTVTSAQKNPTAFYLCASSGGHRGTMNTEAFFGQGTRLTVV.

The chain is built from TRBV5-4 and TRBJ2-7; D may be TRBD1 (5 bases). The CDR3 totals 13 residues. The germline gives CDR1 SGHNT, CDR2 YYREEE (reference sequence). Trimming shortened V by 4 bases and J by 4 bases, and 12 bases separated the two germline ends. The CDR3: CASSQGARYEQYF. For the CDR3, the DNA is TGTGCCAGCAGCCAAGGGGCCAGATACGAGCAGTACTTC.

The V and J genes are TRBV10-2 and TRBJ2-1; 9 positions agree with TRBD2. The CDR3 spans 15 residues. After removal of 3 bases from V and 7 bases from J, the junction contained 7 bases not matched to a gene. The germline V gene encodes CDR1 WSHSY and CDR2 SAAADI. The CDR3 region is CASSERGLAINEQFF. The CDR3 bases are TGCGCCAGCAGTGAAAGGGGACTAGCAATTAATGAGCAGTTCTTC.

The V call is TRBV9, the J call TRBJ2-1; no firm D call. This CDR3 is 14 amino acids long. V was cut by 2 bases and J by 9 bases, with 15 bases left in between. Per the germline V gene, CDR1 is SGDLS and CDR2 is YYNGEE. CDR3 amino acids: CASSVGSTSTEQFF. CDR3 in DNA: TGTGCCAGCAGCGTGGGGTCGACGTCCACTGAGCAGTTCTTC.

The genes are TRBV11-2 and TRBJ1-1; 7 nucleotides align to TRBD1. V shed 5 bases and J 11 bases; nucleotides not matched to a gene: 11. This CDR3 is 13 amino acids long. Germline CDR1 reads SGHAT; CDR2 reads FQNNGV. CDR3 bases: TGTGCCAGCAGCGATATGGACAGGTCGGTGGCTTTCTTT. This encodes CASSDMDRSVAFF.

The chain couples TRBV7-9 to TRBJ2-3, with 9 bases fitting TRBD2. The junction had 14 bases not matched to a gene; V was cut back by 3 bases and J by 1 base. Per germline, CDR1 SEHNR and CDR2 FQNEAQ (reference sequence). This CDR3 is built from 19 residues. CDR3 amino acids: CASSFPLRGGQSGTDTQYF. The CDR3 region has the DNA TGTGCCAGCAGCTTTCCCCTGCGGGGGGGCCAATCGGGCACAGATACGCAGTATTTT.